The clone carrying this T cell receptor beta chain was counted ten times or more. The data are from a study of prognosis after radiotherapy for stage I lung cancer. Background on the study: Whereas around 12 patients had adenocarcinoma, squamous cell carcinoma was the tumor in more than 5. Distant metastases after radiotherapy occurred in a handful of patients at a median of around seven months; fewer than 16 showed no significant progression.

Genomic DNA was the source, and TCR beta CDR3 was amplified from it by two-round multiplex PCR. Every TRBV and TRBJ gene had its own specific primer in first-round PCR. TCRdb re-derived calls from the multiplex PCR reads in MiXCR, one entry per CDR3 protein. The table lists 25,000 to 30,000 distinct CDR3 sequences, around 29% of them singletons, with roughly an eighth in the top ten. The V gene lost 8 bases and the J gene lost 6 bases, with 13 bases spanning the gap. Germline-derived CDR1 and CDR2 are MGHDK and SYGVNS. The CDR3 consists of 12 residues. This rearrangement joins TRBV25-1 to TRBJ1-1; weak D call: TRBD1 (6 bases). The source of this sequence is a donor aged 50 or older with non-small cell lung cancer. Source: PBMCs, taken before or after stereotactic body radiation therapy (not recorded which). CDR3 coding DNA: TGTGCCAGCGGCGAAAGGGGGGCTGAAGCTTTCTTT. Its translation: CASGERGAEAFF.